This note documents a single TCR beta chain sequence. Its antigen is unknown. Germline V lookup: CDR1 SGHTA, CDR2 FQGNSA. V was clipped by 2 bases and J by 11 bases; unmatched bases: 11. CDR3 size: 14 residues. The data were produced by immunoSEQ multiplex PCR, yet TCRdb's version contains in-frame clones alone and is incomplete. Of a few hundred thousand clones in the sample, 97% were seen once. This sample is drawn from a study of shared clonotypes between healthy human individuals. Study-level information: Per donor, three plates held CD4 naive cells, three held CD4 memory, two held CD8 naive and one held CD8 memory. Study-level findings and limits: Investigators collected only blood, and repertoires in tissues likely differ.

There were no recent acute infections or vaccinations among the donors, who were healthy HIV-negative adults. V is TRBV7-2 and J is TRBJ2-5, with 7 bases identical to TRBD2. The sequence was collected from a woman aged 25 to 45 in good health. Sequencing was done on a sample of naive CD4+ T cells sorted from blood. Subset indicated: CD45RA+ positively selected. DNA of the CDR3: TGTGCCAGCAGCTTAAGGTGGGCGGGAGAAACTCAGTACTTC. This translates into CASSLRWAGETQYF.